The 17 T cell receptor beta chains presented below share a single source sample, sequenced in a study of shared clonotypes between healthy human individuals. Profiled with immunoSEQ multiplex PCR; TCRdb holds only in-frame clones, not every one. This repertoire shows a few hundred thousand clones, roughly four fifths found once; its top ten account for around 12%. Sequencing used PBMCs. The receptors were sampled from a woman in her thirties or forties in good health. Some clones in this sample may be carry-over from other donors' samples.

This clone was picked up one time. This chain joins TRBV27 and TRBJ2-3; 12 bases align to TRBD2. The CDR3 runs 17 residues. Germline trimming cut 0 bases from V and 2 bases from J; bases unmatched to any gene: 3. Germline V gene data show CDR1 as MNHEY and CDR2 as SMNVEV (reference sequence). The CDR3 DNA follows: TGTGCCAGCAGTTTATCCACTAGCGGGAGGTTCACAGATACGCAGTATTTT. As protein: CASSLSTSGRFTDTQYF.

This clone has only a few counts. V and J are TRBV29-1 and TRBJ1-4; no reliable D call. Trimming stripped 4 bases from V and 11 bases from J, with 17 bases between. Germline V gene data show CDR1 as SQVTM and CDR2 as ANQGSEA. This CDR3 has 13 residues. CDR3 DNA sequence: TGCAGCGTTGTGTGGCAGCGGTACGGGAAACTGTTTTTT. Its translation is CSVVWQRYGKLFF.

Concerning this clone: The sample holds other DNA sequences that translate to the same CDR3. The V gene is TRBV27, the J gene TRBJ1-6; 8 bases align to TRBD1. V gave up 3 bases and J gave up 6 bases; unmatched junction bases: 1. The CDR3 has 14 amino acids. Germline V CDR1 and CDR2: MNHEY, SMNVEV (reference sequence). CDR3 coding DNA: TGTGCCAGCAGTTTCAGGGGGCCTAATTCACCCCTCCACTTT. Residues: CASSFRGPNSPLHF.

The rearrangement joins TRBV7-3 to TRBJ2-2, with D tentatively TRBD2 (5 bases). This CDR3 has 16 residues. Trimming removed 4 bases at V and 1 base at J, with 13 bases between. Germline V gives CDR1 SGHTA, CDR2 FQGTGA. CDR3: CASSSGVRGNTGELFF. CDR3 coding DNA: TGTGCCAGCAGCTCCGGGGTTCGAGGGAACACCGGGGAGCTGTTTTTT.

The chain recombines TRBV11-1 with TRBJ1-4, with D hard to call. CDR3 length: 13 amino acids. With 5 bases removed from V and 6 bases from J, the gap between germline ends came to 10 bases. CDR1 and CDR2 from the germline V gene are SGHAT and FQDESV (reference sequence). In DNA, the CDR3 is TGTGCCAGCAGCCAGTCAGCGTATGAAAAACTGTTTTTT. Translating gives CASSQSAYEKLFF. Drawing the rest from reference TRBV11-1 and TRBJ1-4, the complete variable domain is EAEVAQSPRYKITEKSQAVAFWCDPISGHATLYWYRQILGQGPELLVQFQDESVVDDSQLPKDRFSAERLKGVDSTLKIQPAELGDSAMYLCASSQSAYEKLFFGSGTQLSVL.

In its sample, this clone was seen many times. J is TRBJ1-2 and V is TRBV19; D call uncertain. The CDR3 covers 15 residues. V was pared by 5 bases and J by 2 bases, with 15 bases between. Germline V lookup: CDR1 LNHDA, CDR2 SQIVND (reference sequence). This chain's CDR3 is CASSPRDTLNYGYTF. The CDR3 region has the DNA TGTGCCAGTAGTCCCCGTGACACCCTGAACTATGGCTACACCTTC.

With respect to this clone: The sample has other DNA sequences that encode this CDR3 too. CDR3 nucleotides: TGTGCCAGCAGCGCGAGGACAGGGGAGGAGACCCAGTACTTC. Protein sequence: CASSARTGEETQYF. This chain connects TRBV9 to TRBJ2-5, with 9 nucleotides matching TRBD1. The length of the CDR3 is 14 residues. With V trimmed by 3 bases and J by 5 bases, 5 bases remained unmatched. From germline, CDR1 is SGDLS and CDR2 YYNGEE. Based on the CDR3 plus reference TRBV9 and TRBJ2-5, the full variable domain is DSGVTQTPKHLITATGQRVTLRCSPRSGDLSVYWYQQSLDQGLQFLIQYYNGEERAKGNILERFSAQQFPDLHSELNLSSLELGDSALYFCASSARTGEETQYFGPGTRLLVL.

This clone was seen many times. The chain couples TRBV28 to TRBJ2-7, with 13 bases identical to TRBD2. Germline CDR1 and CDR2: MDHEN and SYDVKM. V gave up 6 bases and J gave up 6 bases; unmatched junction bases: 8. The CDR3 is 15 residues long. CDR3 DNA: TGTGCCAGCAGACCCGGGACTAGCGGGATCTCCGAGCAGTACTTC. Translating it yields CASRPGTSGISEQYF.

The chain recombines TRBV7-9 with TRBJ2-4, with TRBD1 matching over 9 bases. Germline V gene lookup returns CDR1 SEHNR and CDR2 FQNEAQ (reference sequence). The CDR3 consists of 14 residues. Trimming cost V 5 bases and J 9 bases; bases outside gene matches: 8. The chain's CDR3 is CASSPRGQGGIQYF. The CDR3, as DNA: TGTGCCAGCAGCCCGAGGGGACAGGGCGGCATTCAGTACTTC.

V is TRBV19 and J is TRBJ1-1; the D gene is possibly TRBD1 (6 bases). Between the trimmed V and J ends, which lost 11 bases and 4 bases, there was a span of 17 bases. This CDR3 is built from 13 residues. Germline CDR1 is LNHDA and CDR2 is SQIVND (reference sequence). CDR3: CAGSRGAGTEAFF. DNA of the CDR3: TGTGCCGGAAGCCGGGGGGCTGGCACTGAAGCTTTCTTT.

This clone was detected only once. Different DNA sequences within this sample yield the same CDR3. The chain couples TRBV9 to TRBJ2-5, with D perhaps matching TRBD2 (5 bases). The CDR3 covers 14 residues. V gave up 2 bases and J gave up 2 bases, with 10 bases separating them. Germline values: CDR1 SGDLS, CDR2 YYNGEE. The CDR3 sequence: CASSVGGVQETQYF. The DNA of the CDR3 is TGTGCCAGCAGCGTCGGAGGTGTACAAGAGACCCAGTACTTC.

This rearrangement joins TRBV11-3 to TRBJ2-7; D is uncertain. Per the germline V gene, CDR1 is SGHNT and CDR2 is YENEEA. The CDR3 runs 13 residues. V dropped 4 bases and J dropped 1 base, with 8 bases sitting between them. The CDR3 sequence is CASSSPDSYEQYF. The CDR3, as DNA: TGTGCCAGCAGCTCTCCGGATTCCTACGAGCAGTACTTC.

The V gene is TRBV29-1, the J gene TRBJ1-2, with a possible D match to TRBD1 (5 bases). This CDR3 is built from 15 residues. CDR1 and CDR2 from the germline V gene are SQVTM and ANQGSEA. V lost 4 bases, J lost 8 bases, and 23 bases lay in between. CDR3 DNA sequence: TGCAGCGTTGGAGTGAGGGGAGAAGGATTTTACGGCTACACCTTC. Encoded protein: CSVGVRGEGFYGYTF.

The V gene is TRBV27, the J gene TRBJ2-7; D might be TRBD2 (5 bases). Deletions cut 4 bases from V and 0 bases from J, with 10 bases between. The CDR3 sequence is 14 residues long. Germline V lookup: CDR1 MNHEY, CDR2 SMNVEV (reference sequence). CDR3 nucleotides: TGTGCCAGCAGTTCGCGAGGAGGCTCCTACGAGCAGTACTTC. It is translated as CASSSRGGSYEQYF.

This clone was found a few times. The gene calls are TRBV7-9 and TRBJ2-3; 13 bases align to TRBD2. Trimming took 2 bases from V and 1 from J; bases not matched to a gene: 6. Germline V lookup: CDR1 SEHNR, CDR2 FQNEAQ (reference sequence). This CDR3 contains 18 residues. This CDR3 reads CASSLRRGLAGGTDTQYF. The CDR3, as DNA: TGTGCCAGCAGCTTACGACGCGGACTAGCGGGAGGCACAGATACGCAGTATTTT. Full variable domain (rest looked up from reference TRBV7-9 and TRBJ2-3): DTGVSQNPRHKITKRGQNVTFRCDPISEHNRLYWYRQTLGQGPEFLTYFQNEAQLEKSRLLSDRFSAERPKGSFSTLEIQRTEQGDSAMYLCASSLRRGLAGGTDTQYFGPGTRLTVL.

In its sample, this clone was seen a few times. The chain couples TRBV15 to TRBJ1-2, with 8 nucleotides matching TRBD1. Germline V gene data show CDR1 as LNHNV and CDR2 as YYDKDF (reference sequence). V gave up 1 base and J gave up 4 bases; unmatched junction bases: 5. The CDR3 runs 15 residues. The CDR3 DNA reads TGTGCCACCAGCAGAGCAGGGGGCGGTGTCTATGGCTACACCTTC. This encodes CATSRAGGGVYGYTF.

J is TRBJ2-4 and V is TRBV30; the D call may be TRBD1 or TRBD2 (7 bases each). Trimming left V 0 bases short and J 9 bases short, with 12 bases between. The CDR3 has 13 amino acids. CDR1 and CDR2 from the germline V gene are GTSNPN and SVGIG (reference sequence). The CDR3 coding sequence is TGTGCCTGGAGTGTGGTCAGGGGGGGCATTCAGTACTTC. Protein product: CAWSVVRGGIQYF.